The 16 T cell receptor beta chains given below trace back to one sample, sequenced in a study of metastatic and nonmetastatic thyroid tumors. TCRdb re-called clones from the PCR reads using MiXCR. The sample holds 30,000 to 45,000 clones; 33% are singletons and the top ten take 15% to 20%. Thyroid surgery had not been preceded by any treatment in any patient. The sequenced sample consisted of tumor tissue. The receptors were gathered from a female donor with papillary thyroid cancer or a benign thyroid nodule (not recorded which). Some clones in this sample may be carry-over from other donors' samples.

This chain joins TRBV27 and TRBJ2-2; D remains unclear. Trimming cost V 8 bases and J 5 bases, with 15 bases left between them. This CDR3 contains 14 residues. Germline assignment: CDR1 MNHEY and CDR2 SMNVEV (reference sequence). The CDR3 bases are TGTGCCAGCCTCGGCCCAACCGGGACCGGGGAGCTGTTTTTT. It translates to CASLGPTGTGELFF.

This chain joins TRBV4-3 and TRBJ1-2, with TRBD1 identical over 7 bases. The CDR3 is made up of 15 amino acids. The J segment lost 4 bases and the V segment lost 1 base, leaving 6 bases of the junction unmatched. Germline CDR1 reads LGHNA; CDR2 reads YSLEER. Here the CDR3 DNA reads TGCGCCAGCAGCCAAGCAACAGGGGCGGGCTATGGCTACACCTTC. Encoded protein: CASSQATGAGYGYTF.

This clone showed up just once. The chain links TRBV7-2 to TRBJ2-7; 9 bases agree with TRBD2. There are 14 residues in the CDR3. The J segment lost 2 bases and the V segment lost 3 bases, leaving 2 bases of the junction unmatched. CDR1 and CDR2 from the germline V gene are SGHTA and FQGNSA. DNA for the CDR3: TGTGCCAGCAGCTTCTCTAGCGGGGCCTACGAGCAGTACTTC. This codes for CASSFSSGAYEQYF.

The chain combines TRBV7-2 with TRBJ1-2; TRBD1 matches at 7 bases. The germline gives CDR1 SGHTA, CDR2 FQGNSA. There are 15 residues in the CDR3. The ends lost 5 bases at V and 0 bases at J; junction bases unmatched: 6. For the CDR3, the DNA is TGTGCCAGCAGCACCGGGACAGTTGCTAACTATGGCTACACCTTC. It translates to CASSTGTVANYGYTF.

V usage is TRBV3-1 and J usage is TRBJ2-3, with 11 nucleotides matching TRBD2. Germline CDR1 and CDR2: LGHDT and YNNKEL (reference sequence). The CDR3 consists of 15 residues. The J segment lost 0 bases and the V segment lost 5 bases, leaving 1 base of the junction unmatched. The CDR3 region has the DNA TGTGCCAGCAGCGTAGCGGGGGGGAGCACAGATACGCAGTATTTT. It encodes CASSVAGGSTDTQYF.

About this clone: Possible read error: a much larger clone is one base away. Distinct nucleotide sequences in the sample also encode this CDR3. V is TRBV5-1 and J is TRBJ2-3; the match to TRBD1 covers 8 bases. V lost 4 bases, J lost 0 bases, and 7 bases stayed unmatched. The V gene's germline CDR1 is SGHRS and CDR2 YFSETQ. The length of the CDR3 is 16 residues. The DNA for the CDR3 is TGCGCCAGCAGCACTCGGACAGGGACTAGCACAGATACGCAGTATTTT. Encoded protein: CASSTRTGTSTDTQYF.

This sequence joins TRBV3-1 and TRBJ2-5; no definite D call. The CDR3 is 14 amino acids. Germline CDR1 and CDR2: LGHDT and YNNKEL (reference sequence). The ends were cut back, 1 base at V and 2 bases at J, with 8 bases in the middle. The CDR3 DNA sequence: TGTGCCAGCAGCCAAGTGGGCGGACAAGAGACCCAGTACTTC. Amino acids: CASSQVGGQETQYF.

V usage is TRBV27 and J usage is TRBJ2-7; D remains ambiguous. Germline values: CDR1 MNHEY, CDR2 SMNVEV (reference sequence). V lost 2 bases and J 1 base, leaving 9 bases between the germline ends. The CDR3 is made up of 14 amino acids. DNA of the CDR3: TGTGCCAGCAGTTTACGAGACTTATCCTACGAGCAGTACTTC. Its translation: CASSLRDLSYEQYF.

The V and J genes are TRBV28 and TRBJ2-4, with 10 nucleotides matching TRBD2. Per germline, CDR1 MDHEN and CDR2 SYDVKM. J was trimmed by 7 bases and V by 8 bases; bases with no gene match: 11. The length of the CDR3 is 15 residues. CDR3 nucleotide sequence: TGTGCCAGCTCCTTAGCAAGGACTAGCGGTAACATTCAGTACTTC. Translation gives CASSLARTSGNIQYF.

J is TRBJ2-7 and V is TRBV28, with D tentatively TRBD1 (5 bases). Trimming took off 5 bases at V and 7 bases at J, with 21 bases between the two ends. The germline gives CDR1 MDHEN, CDR2 SYDVKM. This CDR3 region has 15 residues. The CDR3 spells CASSTPGGRVWEQYF. Written as DNA, the CDR3 is TGTGCCAGCAGTACCCCCGGTGGCAGGGTATGGGAGCAGTACTTC.

The chain joins TRBV5-1 to TRBJ2-6; 12 bases match TRBD1. CDR3 length: 18 amino acids. V dropped 5 bases and J dropped 4; count of bases not matched to a gene: 10. The V gene's germline CDR1 is SGHRS and CDR2 YFSETQ. The CDR3 is CASRHSGTGGAGANVLTF. The CDR3 nucleotides read TGCGCCAGCAGACACTCCGGGACAGGGGGCGCCGGGGCCAACGTCCTGACTTTC.

This clone turned up a few times. This chain uses TRBV2 with TRBJ2-1, with D unclear. CDR1 SNHLY and CDR2 FYNNEI come from the germline V gene. The CDR3 has 13 residues. Trimming stripped 6 bases from V and 10 bases from J, with 16 bases between. The CDR3 spells CASSLRAAKEQFF. CDR3 coding DNA: TGTGCCAGCAGCCTCCGGGCGGCTAAAGAGCAGTTCTTC.

The J gene is TRBJ2-1, the V gene TRBV5-1; 9 nucleotides align to TRBD2. The trim removed 6 bases at V and 1 base at J, leaving 8 bases unmatched. This CDR3 comprises 16 residues. CDR1 and CDR2 (germline): SGHRS, YFSETQ. CDR3 protein: CASKDSGSRSYNEQFF. The CDR3 bases are TGCGCCAGCAAGGATAGCGGGAGTAGATCCTACAATGAGCAGTTCTTC.

This clone turned up a few times. V usage is TRBV30 and J usage is TRBJ1-5; tentatively, D is TRBD1 (5 bases). The germline V and J ends were trimmed by 5 bases and 2 bases, with 10 bases remaining between them. Germline-derived CDR1 and CDR2 are GTSNPN and SVGIG (reference sequence). The length of the CDR3 is 13 residues. CDR3 bases: TGTGCCTGGGGGGACGGCGGCAATCAGCCCCAGCATTTT. Protein product: CAWGDGGNQPQHF.

This clone has a handful of counts. The V and J genes are TRBV27 and TRBJ2-2, with a tentative D call TRBD2 (6 bases). V was clipped by 3 bases and J by 1 base, with 9 bases between them. This CDR3 has 15 residues. Germline V gives CDR1 MNHEY, CDR2 SMNVEV (reference sequence). CDR3 DNA sequence: TGTGCCAGCAGTTTTATGCGGGAGAACACCGGGGAGCTGTTTTTT. It translates to CASSFMRENTGELFF.

J is TRBJ2-7 and V is TRBV12-5; 8 bases are shared with TRBD1. This CDR3 spans 12 amino acids. Germline values: CDR1 LGHNT, CDR2 FRNRAP. V lost 10 bases and J lost 4; bases outside the gene matches: 6. The CDR3 DNA sequence: TGTGCTACCCCGGACAGGGAGTACGAGCAGTACTTC. It encodes CATPDREYEQYF.